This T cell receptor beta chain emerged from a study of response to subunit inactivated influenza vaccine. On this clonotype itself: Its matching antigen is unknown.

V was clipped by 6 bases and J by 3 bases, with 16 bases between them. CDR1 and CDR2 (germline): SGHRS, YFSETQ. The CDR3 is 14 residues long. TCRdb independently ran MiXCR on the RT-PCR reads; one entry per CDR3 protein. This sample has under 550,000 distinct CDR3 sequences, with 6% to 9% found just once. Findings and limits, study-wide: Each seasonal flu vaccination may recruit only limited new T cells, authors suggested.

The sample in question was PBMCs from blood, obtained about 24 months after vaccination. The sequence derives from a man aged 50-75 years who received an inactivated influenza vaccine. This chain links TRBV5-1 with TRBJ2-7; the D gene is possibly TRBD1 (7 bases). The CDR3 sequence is CASTTGGGGYEQYF. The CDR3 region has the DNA TGCGCCAGCACTACTGGAGGGGGCGGCTACGAGCAGTACTTC.